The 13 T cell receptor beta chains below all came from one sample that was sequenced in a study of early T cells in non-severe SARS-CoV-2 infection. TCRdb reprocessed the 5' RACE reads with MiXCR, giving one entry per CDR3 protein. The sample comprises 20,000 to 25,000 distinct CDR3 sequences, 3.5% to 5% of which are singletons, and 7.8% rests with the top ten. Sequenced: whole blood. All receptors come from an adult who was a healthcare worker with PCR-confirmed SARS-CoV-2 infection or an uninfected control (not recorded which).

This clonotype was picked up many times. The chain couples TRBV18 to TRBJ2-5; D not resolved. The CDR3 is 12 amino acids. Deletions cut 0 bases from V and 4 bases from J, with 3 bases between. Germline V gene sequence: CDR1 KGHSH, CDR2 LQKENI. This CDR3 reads CASSPPGETQYF. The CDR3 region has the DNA TGTGCCAGCTCACCACCCGGAGAGACCCAGTACTTC.

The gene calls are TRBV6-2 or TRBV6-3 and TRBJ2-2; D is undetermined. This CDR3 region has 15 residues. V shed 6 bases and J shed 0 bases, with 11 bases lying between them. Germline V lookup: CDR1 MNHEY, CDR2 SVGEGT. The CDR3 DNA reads TGTGCCAGCAGACAAGGGTTCGCGAACACCGGGGAGCTGTTTTTT. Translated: CASRQGFANTGELFF.

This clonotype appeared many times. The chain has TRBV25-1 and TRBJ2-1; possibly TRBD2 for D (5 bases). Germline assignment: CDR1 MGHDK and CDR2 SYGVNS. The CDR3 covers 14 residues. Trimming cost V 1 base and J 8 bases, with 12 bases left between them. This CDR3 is CASSELDSRDEQFF. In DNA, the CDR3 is TGTGCCAGCAGTGAATTGGACTCCCGCGATGAGCAGTTCTTC.

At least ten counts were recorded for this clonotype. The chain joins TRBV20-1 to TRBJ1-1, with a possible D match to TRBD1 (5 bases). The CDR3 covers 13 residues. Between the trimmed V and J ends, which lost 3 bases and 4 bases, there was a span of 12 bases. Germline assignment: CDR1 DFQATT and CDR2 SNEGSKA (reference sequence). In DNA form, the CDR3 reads TGCAGTGCTAGGGGGAGGAGGGGCACTGAAGCTTTCTTT. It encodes CSARGRRGTEAFF.

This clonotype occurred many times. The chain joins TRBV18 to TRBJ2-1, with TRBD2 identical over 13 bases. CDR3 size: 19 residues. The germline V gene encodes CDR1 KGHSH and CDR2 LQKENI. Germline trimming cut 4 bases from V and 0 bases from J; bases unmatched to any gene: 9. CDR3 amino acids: CASSLSVGLAGSSYNEQFF. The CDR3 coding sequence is TGTGCCAGCTCACTTAGTGTGGGACTAGCGGGGAGCTCCTACAATGAGCAGTTCTTC.

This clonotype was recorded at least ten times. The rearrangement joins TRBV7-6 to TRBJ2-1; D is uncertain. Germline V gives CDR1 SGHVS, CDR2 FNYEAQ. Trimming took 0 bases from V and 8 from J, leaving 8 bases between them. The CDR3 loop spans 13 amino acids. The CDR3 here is CASSLAVVHEQFF. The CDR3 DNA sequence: TGTGCCAGCAGCTTAGCTGTGGTCCATGAGCAGTTCTTC. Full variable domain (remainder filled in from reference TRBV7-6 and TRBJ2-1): GAGVSQSPRYKVTKRGQDVALRCDPISGHVSLYWYRQALGQGPEFLTYFNYEAQQDKSGLPNDRFSAERPEGSISTLTIQRTEQRDSAMYRCASSLAVVHEQFFGPGTRLTVL.

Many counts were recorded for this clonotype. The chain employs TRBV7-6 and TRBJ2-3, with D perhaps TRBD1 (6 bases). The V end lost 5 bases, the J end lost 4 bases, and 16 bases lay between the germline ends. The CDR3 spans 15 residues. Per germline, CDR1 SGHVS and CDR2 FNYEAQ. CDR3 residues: CASSQTGPPADTQYF. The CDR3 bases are TGTGCCAGCAGCCAAACAGGGCCACCGGCAGATACGCAGTATTTT.

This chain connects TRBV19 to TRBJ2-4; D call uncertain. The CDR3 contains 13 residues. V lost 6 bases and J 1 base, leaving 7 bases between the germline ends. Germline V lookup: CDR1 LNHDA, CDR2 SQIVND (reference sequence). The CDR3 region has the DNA TGTGCCAGTAGGGGGATGGCCAAAAACATTCAGTACTTC. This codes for CASRGMAKNIQYF.

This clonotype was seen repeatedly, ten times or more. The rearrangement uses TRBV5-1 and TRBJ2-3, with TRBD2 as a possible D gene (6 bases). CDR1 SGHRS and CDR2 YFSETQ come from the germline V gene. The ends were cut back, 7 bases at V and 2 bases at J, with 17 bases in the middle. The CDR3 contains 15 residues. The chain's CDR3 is CASCTTGGNTDTQYF. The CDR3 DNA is TGCGCCAGCTGCACAACCGGGGGAAACACAGATACGCAGTATTTT.

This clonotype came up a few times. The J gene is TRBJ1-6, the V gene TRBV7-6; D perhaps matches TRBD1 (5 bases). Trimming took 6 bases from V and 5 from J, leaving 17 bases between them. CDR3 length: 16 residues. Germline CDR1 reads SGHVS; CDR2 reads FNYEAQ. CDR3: CASSFNVAGDNSPLHF. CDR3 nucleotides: TGTGCCAGCAGTTTCAACGTGGCGGGGGATAATTCACCCCTCCACTTT.

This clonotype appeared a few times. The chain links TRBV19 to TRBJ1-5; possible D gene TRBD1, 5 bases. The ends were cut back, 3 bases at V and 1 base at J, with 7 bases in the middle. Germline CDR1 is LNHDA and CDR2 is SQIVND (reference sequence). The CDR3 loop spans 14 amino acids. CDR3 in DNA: TGTGCCAGTAGTATCCGGGACAGCAATCAGCCCCAGCATTTT. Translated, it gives CASSIRDSNQPQHF.

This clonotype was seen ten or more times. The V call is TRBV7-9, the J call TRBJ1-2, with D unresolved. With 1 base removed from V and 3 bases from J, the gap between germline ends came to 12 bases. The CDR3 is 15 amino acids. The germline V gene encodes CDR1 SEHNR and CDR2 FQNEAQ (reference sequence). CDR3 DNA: TGTGCCAGCAGCTTAGATTCGGCACCGGACTATGGCTACACCTTC. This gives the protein CASSLDSAPDYGYTF.

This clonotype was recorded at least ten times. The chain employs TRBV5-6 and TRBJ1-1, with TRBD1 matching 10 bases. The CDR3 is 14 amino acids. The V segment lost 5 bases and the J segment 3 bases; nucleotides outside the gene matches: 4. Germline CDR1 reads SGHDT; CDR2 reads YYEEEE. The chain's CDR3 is CASSWDRGYTEAFF. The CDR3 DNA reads TGTGCCAGCAGTTGGGACAGGGGCTACACTGAAGCTTTCTTT.